The 29 T cell receptor beta chains reported below all come from one sample, sequenced in a study of blood T cell repertoires in COVID-19. Sequenced by immunoSEQ multiplex PCR; TCRdb stores in-frame clones only, minus some. The table lists 250,000 to 300,000 clones, 70% to 90% of them singletons. Specimen: PBMCs or T cells enriched from blood (not recorded which). Receptors originate from a woman between 45 and 60 years old who had been exposed to COVID-19.

This sequence joins TRBV9 and TRBJ2-1, with D tentatively TRBD2 (5 bases). V shed 4 bases and J shed 0 bases, with 11 bases lying between them. Germline CDR1 reads SGDLS; CDR2 reads YYNGEE. This CDR3 region has 15 residues. The CDR3: CASSTTGSSYNEQFF. The CDR3 region has the DNA TGTGCCAGCAGCACAACGGGGAGCTCCTACAATGAGCAGTTCTTC.

The chain is built from TRBV5-4 and TRBJ2-3; a weak D match, TRBD2 (6 bases). The CDR3 is 15 residues long. V was clipped by 5 bases and J by 0 bases, with 13 bases between them. CDR1 and CDR2 from the germline V gene are SGHNT and YYREEE (reference sequence). The CDR3 reads CASRFERASTDTQYF. CDR3 coding DNA: TGTGCCAGCAGGTTTGAGCGGGCTAGCACAGATACGCAGTATTTT.

This clone occurred once. The chain recombines TRBV7-9 with TRBJ2-6; TRBD2 is a possible D gene (6 bases). This CDR3 is built from 16 residues. Germline V CDR1 and CDR2: SEHNR, FQNEAQ (reference sequence). Between the trimmed V and J ends, which lost 2 bases and 4 bases, there was a span of 12 bases. The CDR3 nucleotides are TGTGCCAGCAGCTTAAGTGGAGGGTCCGGGGCCAACGTCCTGACTTTC. Translating it yields CASSLSGGSGANVLTF.

This clone has a handful of counts. The genes are TRBV5-1 and TRBJ1-1; a weak D match, TRBD1 (6 bases). The CDR3 extends over 15 amino acids. CDR1 is SGHRS, CDR2 YFSETQ, per germline. With 7 bases removed from V and 2 bases from J, the gap between germline ends came to 18 bases. DNA of the CDR3: TGCGCCAGCGCCCGGGACACAAATCCTAACACTGAAGCTTTCTTT. Translating gives CASARDTNPNTEAFF.

This clone was observed once. This chain joins TRBV13 and TRBJ1-1, with 7 bases fitting TRBD1. The CDR3 covers 15 residues. Losses at the gene ends were 5 bases for V and 8 bases for J; bases not matched to a gene: 14. CDR1 is PRHDT and CDR2 is FYEKMQ in the germline V gene (reference sequence). The CDR3, as DNA: TGTGCCAGCAGCCGAATTAACAGGGGCGGTCTGGAAGCTTTCTTT. Translated, it gives CASSRINRGGLEAFF.

The chain employs TRBV7-2 and TRBJ2-7, with TRBD2 matching 10 bases. The trim removed 6 bases at V and 2 bases at J, leaving 10 bases unmatched. Germline-derived CDR1 and CDR2 are SGHTA and FQGNSA. The CDR3 is 16 residues long. The CDR3 sequence is CASSPLWTSGTYEQYF. The CDR3 DNA follows: TGTGCCAGCAGTCCCTTATGGACTAGCGGAACCTACGAGCAGTACTTC.

This clone occurred once. This chain joins TRBV5-1 and TRBJ2-7; D possibly corresponds to TRBD1 (5 bases). Germline CDR1 and CDR2: SGHRS and YFSETQ. Between the trimmed V and J ends, which lost 2 bases and 2 bases, there was a span of 8 bases. This CDR3 is 13 amino acids long. CDR3 bases: TGCGCCAGCAGCTTTGACAGTACCTACGAGCAGTACTTC. It is translated as CASSFDSTYEQYF.

V and J are TRBV6-2 or TRBV6-3 and TRBJ1-1; no firm D call. The CDR3 extends over 13 amino acids. The ends were cut back, 6 bases at V and 1 base at J, with 9 bases in the middle. The germline gives CDR1 MNHEY, CDR2 SVGEGT. CDR3 coding DNA: TGTGCCAGCAGCAACAGAGAGAACACTGAAGCTTTCTTT. This codes for CASSNRENTEAFF.

As for this clone: This sample includes further DNA sequences coding for the same CDR3. The J gene is TRBJ1-5, the V gene TRBV27; 7 bases match TRBD1. This CDR3 has 14 residues. Germline lookup yields CDR1 MNHEY and CDR2 SMNVEV (reference sequence). The V and J ends lost 0 bases and 4 bases, in that order; junction bases with no gene match: 0. The CDR3 spells CASSLSRGNQPQHF. In DNA form, the CDR3 reads TGTGCCAGCAGTTTATCCAGGGGGAATCAGCCCCAGCATTTT.

This chain links TRBV6-5 with TRBJ1-2; possible D gene TRBD1, 5 bases. The CDR3 extends over 15 amino acids. Germline V gene lookup returns CDR1 MNHEY and CDR2 SVGAGI. The germline V and J ends were trimmed by 6 bases and 2 bases, with 16 bases remaining between them. The CDR3 coding sequence is TGTGCCAGCAGACCATCAGGGAAGACGAACTATGGCTACACCTTC. Protein product: CASRPSGKTNYGYTF.

The chain combines TRBV27 with TRBJ2-2; 8 bases map to TRBD1. The CDR3 spans 16 residues. V gave up 1 base and J gave up 2 bases; unmatched junction bases: 3. Germline V CDR1 and CDR2: MNHEY, SMNVEV (reference sequence). In DNA form, the CDR3 reads TGTGCCAGCAGTTTATTCCAGGGGGCCAACACCGGGGAGCTGTTTTTT. As protein: CASSLFQGANTGELFF.

V is TRBV5-1 and J is TRBJ2-3; D may be TRBD1 (6 bases). Trimming took off 1 base at V and 4 bases at J, with 10 bases between the two ends. The CDR3 loop spans 14 amino acids. Germline CDR1 is SGHRS and CDR2 is YFSETQ. This CDR3 reads CASSLRQVSDTQYF. The DNA of the CDR3 is TGCGCCAGCAGCTTGAGACAGGTCTCAGATACGCAGTATTTT.

The V call is TRBV6-5, the J call TRBJ2-7, with D perhaps TRBD2 (5 bases). This CDR3 contains 14 residues. Germline lookup yields CDR1 MNHEY and CDR2 SVGAGI. Trimming removed 2 bases at V and 4 bases at J, with 12 bases between. The CDR3 region is CASSYRGKVYEQYF. CDR3 bases: TGTGCCAGCAGTTACAGAGGGAAAGTATACGAGCAGTACTTC.

This chain links TRBV25-1 with TRBJ2-3; possibly TRBD1 for D (5 bases). The CDR3 has 11 residues. The V gene lost 3 bases and the J gene lost 7 bases, with 5 bases spanning the gap. The germline gives CDR1 MGHDK, CDR2 SYGVNS. The CDR3 reads CASSEGHTQYF. As DNA, the CDR3 is TGTGCCAGCAGTGAGGGGCATACGCAGTATTTT.

The rearrangement uses TRBV18 and TRBJ2-7; TRBD2 is a possible D gene (6 bases). Germline V gene data show CDR1 as KGHSH and CDR2 as LQKENI. The CDR3 loop spans 13 amino acids. Between the trimmed V and J ends, which lost 3 bases and 6 bases, there was a span of 12 bases. The chain's CDR3 is CASSPRVGGEQYF. CDR3 DNA: TGTGCCAGCTCACCTCGGGTGGGAGGCGAGCAGTACTTC.

The chain employs TRBV19 and TRBJ1-5; 9 bases line up with TRBD1. Germline values: CDR1 LNHDA, CDR2 SQIVND (reference sequence). After removal of 1 base from V and 6 bases from J, the junction contained 1 base not matched to a gene. This CDR3 spans 14 amino acids. CDR3: CASSIATGGQPQHF. The CDR3 coding sequence is TGTGCCAGTAGTATAGCGACAGGGGGTCAGCCCCAGCATTTT.

In its sample, this clone was seen once. This rearrangement joins TRBV6-2 or TRBV6-3 to TRBJ1-3; tentatively, D is TRBD1 (5 bases). The CDR3 contains 14 residues. The V gene's germline CDR1 is MNHEY and CDR2 SVGEGT. Trimming removed 6 bases at V and 3 bases at J, with 12 bases between. CDR3 residues: CASSSRDYGNTIYF. CDR3 bases: TGTGCCAGCAGCTCCCGGGACTATGGAAACACCATATATTTT.

The CDR3 bases are TGCGCCAGCAGCTCCGGGACTTGGGAGACCCAGTACTTC. Protein sequence: CASSSGTWETQYF. V is TRBV5-1 and J is TRBJ2-5; D is possibly TRBD2 (6 bases). Trimming stripped 3 bases from V and 5 bases from J, with 11 bases between. The CDR3 runs to 13 residues. Germline V CDR1 and CDR2: SGHRS, YFSETQ.

This sequence joins TRBV7-2 and TRBJ2-4; 8 bases fit TRBD2. Germline V gives CDR1 SGHTA, CDR2 FQGNSA. The CDR3 spans 14 residues. The V and J ends lost 1 base and 10 bases, in that order; junction bases with no gene match: 6. The CDR3 bases are TGTGCCAGCAGCTTAGAACGGGGGGGCAGAATTCAGTACTTC. Residues: CASSLERGGRIQYF.

The rearrangement joins TRBV11-2 to TRBJ2-3; D is uncertain. Germline V gene lookup returns CDR1 SGHAT and CDR2 FQNNGV. The CDR3 is 12 amino acids. Trimming left V 2 bases short and J 12 bases short, with 12 bases between. CDR3 nucleotides: TGTGCCAGCAGCTTATGGCAAGAAAACCAGTATTTT. It translates to CASSLWQENQYF.

This clone was recorded a few times. This same CDR3 is encoded by further DNA sequences in the sample. The chain recombines TRBV19 with TRBJ1-5; 8 nucleotides align to TRBD1. The CDR3 length is 15 residues. Germline-derived CDR1 and CDR2 are LNHDA and SQIVND (reference sequence). With 8 bases clipped from V and 0 bases from J, the junction kept 6 bases outside the gene matches. The DNA of the CDR3 is TGTGCCAGTGGAGACAGGGGACATAGCAATCAGCCCCAGCATTTT. Translation gives CASGDRGHSNQPQHF.

The chain couples TRBV5-1 to TRBJ2-5; 9 bases map to TRBD2. The germline CDR1 and CDR2 sequences are SGHRS and YFSETQ. After removal of 0 bases from V and 5 bases from J, the junction contained 17 bases not matched to a gene. CDR3 size: 19 residues. The CDR3 reads CASSLEVQGLAGLFETQYF. CDR3 coding DNA: TGCGCCAGCAGCTTGGAGGTTCAGGGGCTAGCGGGGTTATTTGAGACCCAGTACTTC.

The chain employs TRBV11-2 and TRBJ2-7, with D perhaps TRBD1 (6 bases). Deletions cut 1 base from V and 6 bases from J, with 10 bases between. Germline loops: CDR1 SGHAT, CDR2 FQNNGV. The CDR3 sequence is 13 residues long. CDR3 amino acids: CASSLGGTPEQYF. The DNA of the CDR3 is TGTGCCAGCAGCTTAGGGGGGACACCCGAGCAGTACTTC.

J is TRBJ1-5 and V is TRBV6-5; tentatively, D is TRBD1 (6 bases). The V end lost 2 bases, the J end lost 4 bases, and 9 bases lay between the germline ends. This CDR3 comprises 14 residues. From germline, CDR1 is MNHEY and CDR2 SVGAGI. The CDR3 sequence is CASSYGQGNQPQHF. The CDR3 DNA follows: TGTGCCAGCAGTTACGGCCAGGGGAATCAGCCCCAGCATTTT.

As to this clone: The DNA is omitted, as the CDR3 cannot be located on it reliably, and the CDR3 follows TCRdb's listing. The chain has TRBV12-3 or TRBV12-4 and TRBJ1-2; the table's D call of TRBD1 was not tested on the DNA. The CDR3 length equals 13 residues, ends included. The CDR3 sequence: CASSLDKAIGYTF.

The chain links TRBV7-8 to TRBJ1-2, with 11 positions matching TRBD1. Losses at the gene ends were 5 bases for V and 1 base for J; bases not matched to a gene: 9. The CDR3 spans 17 residues. CDR1 is SGHVS, CDR2 FQNEAQ, per germline. CDR3 loop: CASSHSGQGAGNYGYTF. Written as DNA, the CDR3 is TGTGCCAGCAGCCATAGCGGACAGGGGGCGGGTAACTATGGCTACACCTTC.

This clone was seen more than once but under ten times. The CDR3 reads CASSMQGRYEQYF. The CDR3 DNA sequence: TGTGCCAGTAGTATGCAGGGGAGATACGAGCAGTACTTC. The chain uses TRBV19 and TRBJ2-7, with D possibly being TRBD1 (6 bases). The CDR3 contains 13 residues. CDR1 LNHDA and CDR2 SQIVND come from the germline V gene (reference sequence). V shed 3 bases and J shed 4 bases, with 10 bases lying between them.

This chain uses TRBV6-4 with TRBJ2-3, with a tentative D call TRBD2 (5 bases). Germline V gene data show CDR1 as MRHNA and CDR2 as SNTAGT. The CDR3 sequence is 15 residues long. The V and J ends lost 0 bases and 1 base respectively, with 8 bases between them. CDR3 coding DNA: TGTGCCAGCAGTGACTCCGAGGGAGGCACAGATACGCAGTATTTT. This gives the protein CASSDSEGGTDTQYF.

The DNA for the CDR3 is TGTGCCAGCAGCGTAGGGCAGTCGAGCAATCAGCCCCAGCATTTT. It encodes CASSVGQSSNQPQHF. V is TRBV9 and J is TRBJ1-5; D not certain. The CDR3 is 15 residues long. Germline assignment: CDR1 SGDLS and CDR2 YYNGEE. The ends were cut back, 0 bases at V and 1 base at J, with 8 bases in the middle.